Described below is a single TCR beta chain sequence and its context. The clone's antigen remains unknown. No qualities accompany the bases; no much larger clone lies one base away. Unstimulated Tregs (CD4+CD25+CD127-), CD4+ non-Tregs (CD4+CD25-), CD4 and CD8 cells were FACS-sorted from thawed PBMCs. Blood from healthy controls was obtained either as purchased buffy coats or from healthy volunteers. Healthy control blood was processed by Ficoll density gradient to PBMCs and cryopreserved; patient PBMCs were collected before and after transplant. For TCRbeta CDR3 sequencing, genomic DNA was extracted from sorted cells using the QIAGEN DNeasy Blood and Tissue Kit. Through immunoSEQ, high-throughput TCRbeta CDR3 sequencing was done commercially, including PCR amplification with internal controls and bias correction. Turning to the authors' computational methods: Unique productive TCRbeta sequences were defined by CDR3 nucleotide sequence when primers matched and otherwise by CDR3 amino acid sequence together with Vbeta and Jbeta genes. As a correction for sorting error, sequences shared between sorted populations at a frequency ratio of 2:1 or less were discarded, and the remaining shared sequences were assigned to the higher population. A sequence was defined as donor-reactive if the sequence was expanded at least 5-fold in CFSE-low cells compared with unstimulated cells and had a frequency of at least 0.01% in CFSE-low cells. Repertoire divergence was quantified by Jensen-Shannon divergence using the top 100 TCRbeta sequences ranked by frequency. For samples with multiple sequencing runs, sorting error was corrected separately for each run before the runs were pooled. TCRdb retrieved this table from immuneACCESS and kept in-frame rearrangements only. Not all clones are present; in checked studies, unresolved V genes account for under half, and no reason is known for the remainder. V, J and clone size reflect that table, while D and trimming were determined from the DNA. A total of 110,000 or so clones appear in this sample, approximately 90% of them only once. The ten largest clones add up to around 0.6% of the sample.

The sample originates from a study of Tregs in tolerant kidney transplant recipients (dated by TCRdb to between 2017 and 2020). Study-level background: TCRbeta sequencing was used in the study to identify donor-specific regulatory T cells before combined kidney and bone marrow transplantation, and the identified cells were then tracked after transplant. TCRbeta repertoire sequencing was used in 3 healthy controls to compare several ways of expanding Tregs specific for an allogeneic donor.

According to the germline V gene, CDR1 reads SQVTM and CDR2 reads ANQGSEA. Reading from cysteine to phenylalanine, the CDR3 counts 14 amino acids. Just CDR3 DNA is preserved here, 42 bases in frame from base 1. V is trimmed back by 3 bases and J by 2 bases, and the junction contains 4 bases that no gene match accounts for. On the study overall, not on this receptor specifically: Expanding Tregs with activated donor B cells appeared to identify the most biologically relevant and donor-specific TCRbeta repertoire. Biological reproducibility was not directly addressed, though technical replication error appeared minimal. Because only a small number of patients were included, the study had limitations, and the results will need to be validated in larger populations as well as under other immunosuppression protocols.

Sequencing was carried out using CD4+ T cells from blood. This sequence uses TRBV29-1 and TRBJ2-3; the junction holds 8 bases that match TRBD1. This receptor was identified in a human donor in good health. The CDR3 region: CSVETGDFTDTQYF. DNA sequence: TGCAGCGTTGAGACAGGGGACTTCACAGATACGCAGTATTTT.